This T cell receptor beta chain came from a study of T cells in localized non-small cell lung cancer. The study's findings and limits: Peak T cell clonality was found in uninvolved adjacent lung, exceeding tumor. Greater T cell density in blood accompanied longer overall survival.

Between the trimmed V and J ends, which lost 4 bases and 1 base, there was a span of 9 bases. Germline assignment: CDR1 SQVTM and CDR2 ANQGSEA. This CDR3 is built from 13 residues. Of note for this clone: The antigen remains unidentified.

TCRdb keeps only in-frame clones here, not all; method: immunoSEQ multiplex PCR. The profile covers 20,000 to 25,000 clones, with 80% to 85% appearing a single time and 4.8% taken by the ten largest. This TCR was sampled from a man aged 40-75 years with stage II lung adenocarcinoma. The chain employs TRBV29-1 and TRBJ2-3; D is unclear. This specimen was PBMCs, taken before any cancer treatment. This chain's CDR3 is CSVGNYGTDTQYF. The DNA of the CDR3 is TGCAGCGTTGGTAACTATGGCACAGATACGCAGTATTTT.